What follows are 10 T cell receptor beta chains derived from one specimen sequenced in a study of immune heterogeneity within non-small cell lung tumors. With 600 to 700 ng used per sample, the template was genomic DNA from bulk tumor. Several widely spaced biopsies per primary tumor were taken during surgery. Curative surgery was undertaken by patients, who had untreated, newly diagnosed non-small cell lung cancer. TCR beta CDR3 was amplified by multiplex PCR, first round ten to eleven cycles, 32 V and 13 J primers. Each CDR3 protein gets one entry after TCRdb re-called the multiplex PCR reads with MiXCR. The data contain tens of thousands of distinct CDR3 sequences, about 30% of them singletons. The sample taken for sequencing was lung tumor tissue. These receptors were taken from a man aged 35-49 years with non-small cell lung cancer.

This clonotype was found a few times. This rearrangement joins TRBV20-1 to TRBJ2-1, with 12 bases matching TRBD2. Losses at the gene ends were 2 bases for V and 7 bases for J; bases not matched to a gene: 3. This CDR3 spans 14 amino acids. Germline V gene data show CDR1 as DFQATT and CDR2 as SNEGSKA (reference sequence). The CDR3 protein is CSARILAGGNEQFF. Here the CDR3 DNA reads TGCAGTGCTAGAATCCTAGCGGGAGGGAATGAGCAGTTCTTC.

The rearrangement uses TRBV9 and TRBJ1-6; a weak D match, TRBD1 (5 bases). Looked up from germline, CDR1 is SGDLS and CDR2 is YYNGEE. V lost 0 bases and J lost 9, with 13 bases in between. The CDR3 spans 15 residues. CDR3 in DNA: TGTGCCAGCAGCGTAGAGGGACTCGAGGGTTCACCCCTCCACTTT. This translates into CASSVEGLEGSPLHF.

The chain recombines TRBV10-3 with TRBJ2-5; D may be TRBD1 (6 bases). CDR1 is ENHRY, CDR2 SYGVKD, per germline. CDR3 length: 15 residues. V lost 3 bases to trimming and J lost 1 base, with 12 bases between them. In nucleotides, the CDR3 is TGTGCCATCAGTGACCCGGGACATCCCCAAGAGACCCAGTACTTC. Its protein product is CAISDPGHPQETQYF.

This clonotype was recorded a few times. The J gene is TRBJ1-4, the V gene TRBV25-1, with 10 bases that match TRBD1. The CDR3 sequence is 15 residues long. Germline assignment: CDR1 MGHDK and CDR2 SYGVNS. Unmatched junction bases numbered 6, after V lost 5 bases and J lost 6 bases. The CDR3: CASSQTGGNYEKLFF. CDR3 nucleotide sequence: TGTGCCAGCAGTCAGACAGGGGGCAACTATGAAAAACTGTTTTTT. The full variable domain, rest sourced from reference TRBV25-1 and TRBJ1-4, is EADIYQTPRYLVIGTGKKITLECSQTMGHDKMYWYQQDPGMELHLIHYSYGVNSTEKGDLSSESTVSRIRTEHFPLTLESARPSHTSQYLCASSQTGGNYEKLFFGSGTQLSVL.

Worth noting for this clonotype: Given a much more abundant clone one base away, this may be a read error. The J gene is TRBJ2-3, the V gene TRBV13, with 9 bases aligning to TRBD2. Germline V gene data show CDR1 as PRHDT and CDR2 as FYEKMQ (reference sequence). The CDR3 is made up of 14 amino acids. The CDR3 coding sequence is TGTGCCATCAGCCTTAGCGGGAGCTCGGATACGCAGTATTTT. It translates to CAISLSGSSDTQYF. Complete variable domain (other parts from reference TRBV13 and TRBJ2-3): AAGVIQSPRHLIKEKRETATLKCYPIPRHDTVYWYQQGPGQDPQFLISFYEKMQSDKGSIPDRFSAQQFSDYHSELNMSSLELGDSALYFCAISLSGSSDTQYFGPGTRLTVL.

This clonotype turned up a few times. The rearrangement uses TRBV14 and TRBJ1-1; the match to TRBD1 covers 7 bases. The germline V gene encodes CDR1 SGHDN and CDR2 FVKESK. The V and J ends lost 4 bases and 2 bases, in that order; junction bases with no gene match: 4. The CDR3 contains 14 residues. The CDR3 DNA reads as TGTGCCAGCAGCCGACAGGGCCTAAACACTGAAGCTTTCTTT. This translates into CASSRQGLNTEAFF. Variable domain in full (rest from reference TRBV14 and TRBJ1-1): EAGVTQFPSHSVIEKGQTVTLRCDPISGHDNLYWYRRVMGKEIKFLLHFVKESKQDESGMPNNRFLAERTGGTYSTLKVQPAELEDSGVYFCASSRQGLNTEAFFGQGTRLTVV.

This clonotype was counted at least ten times. V and J are TRBV19 and TRBJ2-5, with TRBD1 matching 7 bases. V was clipped by 6 bases and J by 6 bases; unmatched bases: 10. This CDR3 has 14 amino acids. Germline V lookup: CDR1 LNHDA, CDR2 SQIVND (reference sequence). CDR3 DNA sequence: TGTGCCAGTAGGGCTGACAGGGCTTCTAAGACCCAGTACTTC. Its protein is CASRADRASKTQYF.

Note on this clonotype: A read error may account for a junction end that differs from germline. The J gene is TRBJ2-1, the V gene TRBV27; D unresolved. From germline, CDR1 is MNHEY and CDR2 SMNVEV (reference sequence). The CDR3 length is 13 residues. The CDR3 bases are TGTGCCAGCAGTTTACTGGGGAACAATGAGCGGTTCTTC. Encoded protein: CASSLLGNNERFF.

The CDR3 DNA is TGTGCCAGCAGCTTACGATCCCCGGGGGAAGACGTGTCCGGGGAGCTGTTTTTT. It is translated as CASSLRSPGEDVSGELFF. The chain carries TRBV7-6 and TRBJ2-2; a possible D gene is TRBD2 (6 bases). Germline loops: CDR1 SGHVS, CDR2 FNYEAQ. The CDR3 covers 18 residues. V was clipped by 2 bases and J by 6 bases, with 22 bases between them.

This clonotype is medium-sized in the sample. The chain couples TRBV19 to TRBJ2-1; D gene unclear. Germline V gives CDR1 LNHDA, CDR2 SQIVND (reference sequence). This CDR3 is built from 13 residues. Between the trimmed V and J ends, which lost 5 bases and 6 bases, there was a span of 11 bases. CDR3 loop: CASSLLYRNEQFF. The CDR3 DNA sequence: TGTGCCAGTAGTCTACTTTACCGCAATGAGCAGTTCTTC.